This T cell receptor (beta chain) came from a study of human T cells and chemical hapten exposure. Study-level information: The patients were mostly female; they had alopecia areata, totalis or universalis. Variability of per-sample TCR yields stemmed mainly from small differences in pooled library volume.

The germline gives CDR1 SGHDT, CDR2 YYEEEE. V shed 3 bases and J shed 1 base, with 14 bases lying between them. This CDR3 has 16 residues. Study conclusions and caveats: Versus controls, expanded TCRs had significantly more large CDR3 similarity clusters.

TCRdb independently ran MiXCR on the RACE reads; one entry per CDR3 protein. The sample yields fewer than 500,000 distinct CDR3 sequences, nearly 5% seen once. This clonotype was detected only a few times. Antigen specificity is unknown. The time point is: patch test 1, 2 weeks after DPC sensitization. As to treatment: therapeutic diphenylcyclopropenone sensitization with weekly scalp DPC. Each donor was an alopecia patient between 18 and 70 years of age who qualified for DPC. The chain carries TRBV5-6 and TRBJ2-4, with D possibly being TRBD1 (6 bases). The origin of this receptor is a woman in her forties or fifties with alopecia areata. Some clones in this sample may be carry-over from other donors' samples. This specimen was whole blood, taken in connection with sensitization to the hapten diphenylcyclopropenone (DPC). The CDR3 DNA reads as TGTGCCAGCAGCTCTCCCGGGACATCGGCCAAAAACATTCAGTACTTC. It yields the protein CASSSPGTSAKNIQYF.